This T cell receptor (beta chain) was recovered during a study of spatial heterogeneity in lung cancer. This clonotype has a handful of counts. The V gene lost 1 base and the J gene lost 0 bases, with 18 bases spanning the gap. The germline CDR1 and CDR2 sequences are SGHTA and FQGNSA. The CDR3 runs 19 residues. Time point described: sample taken at primary tumor resection. MiXCR was run by TCRdb on the 5' RACE reads, yielding one entry per CDR3 protein. The profile covers around 87,000 distinct CDR3 sequences, with approximately 12% appearing a single time and just over 40% taken by the ten largest. The origin of this receptor is a male donor with early-stage non-small cell lung cancer. The specimen comprised PBMCs, sampled at surgery. This chain uses TRBV7-2 with TRBJ1-4; D is perhaps TRBD1 (5 bases). The CDR3 sequence: CASSLEGTGDSATNEKLFF. CDR3 coding DNA: TGTGCCAGCAGCTTAGAGGGAACAGGAGATTCTGCAACTAATGAAAAACTGTTTTTT.